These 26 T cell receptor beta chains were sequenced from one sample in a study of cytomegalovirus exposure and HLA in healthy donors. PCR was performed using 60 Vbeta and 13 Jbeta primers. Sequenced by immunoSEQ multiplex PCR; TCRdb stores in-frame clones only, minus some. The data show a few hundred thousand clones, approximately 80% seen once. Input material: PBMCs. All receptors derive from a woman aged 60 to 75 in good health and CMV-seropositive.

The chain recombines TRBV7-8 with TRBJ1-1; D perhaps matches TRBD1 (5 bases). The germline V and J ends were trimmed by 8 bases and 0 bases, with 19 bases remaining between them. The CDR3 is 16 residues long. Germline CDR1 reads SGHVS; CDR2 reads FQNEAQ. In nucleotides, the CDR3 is TGTGCCAGCCGTCAAAAGCGGGGGACTTTGAACACTGAAGCTTTCTTT. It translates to CASRQKRGTLNTEAFF.

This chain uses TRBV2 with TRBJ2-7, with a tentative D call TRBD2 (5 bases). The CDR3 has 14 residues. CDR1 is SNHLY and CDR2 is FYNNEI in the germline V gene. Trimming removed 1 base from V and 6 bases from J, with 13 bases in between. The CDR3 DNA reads TGTGCCAGCAGTGAAGTTGCGGGTGCTAGCGAGCAGTACTTC. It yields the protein CASSEVAGASEQYF.

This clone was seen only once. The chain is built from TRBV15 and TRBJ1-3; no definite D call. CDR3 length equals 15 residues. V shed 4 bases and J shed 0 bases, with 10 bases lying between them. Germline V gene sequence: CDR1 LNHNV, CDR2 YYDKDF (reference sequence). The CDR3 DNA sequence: TGTGCCACCAGCACTTGGGAGAACTCTGGAAACACCATATATTTT. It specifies CATSTWENSGNTIYF. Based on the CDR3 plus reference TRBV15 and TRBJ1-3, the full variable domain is DAMVIQNPRYQVTQFGKPVTLSCSQTLNHNVMYWYQQKSSQAPKLLFHYYDKDFNNEADTPDNFQSRRPNTSFCFLDIRSPGLGDTAMYLCATSTWENSGNTIYFGEGSWLTVV.

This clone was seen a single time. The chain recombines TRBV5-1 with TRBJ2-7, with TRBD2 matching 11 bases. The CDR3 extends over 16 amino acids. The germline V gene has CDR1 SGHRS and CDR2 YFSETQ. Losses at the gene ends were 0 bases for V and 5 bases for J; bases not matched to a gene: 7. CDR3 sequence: CASSLDLAGGGNEQYF. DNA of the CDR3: TGCGCCAGCAGCTTGGACCTAGCGGGAGGTGGAAACGAGCAGTACTTC.

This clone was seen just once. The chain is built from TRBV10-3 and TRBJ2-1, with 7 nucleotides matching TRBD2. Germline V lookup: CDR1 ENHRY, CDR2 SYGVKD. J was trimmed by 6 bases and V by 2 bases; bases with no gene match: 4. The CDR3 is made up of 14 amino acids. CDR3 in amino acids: CAISEGRGLNEQFF. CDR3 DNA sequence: TGTGCCATCAGTGAGGGGAGGGGTCTCAATGAGCAGTTCTTC.

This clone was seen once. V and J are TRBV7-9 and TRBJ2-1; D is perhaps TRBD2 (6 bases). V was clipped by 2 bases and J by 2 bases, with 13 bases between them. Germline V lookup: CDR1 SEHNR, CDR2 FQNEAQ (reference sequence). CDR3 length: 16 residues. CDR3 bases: TGTGCCAGCAGCTTACCCGGGACTTCTACCTACAATGAGCAGTTCTTC. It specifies CASSLPGTSTYNEQFF.

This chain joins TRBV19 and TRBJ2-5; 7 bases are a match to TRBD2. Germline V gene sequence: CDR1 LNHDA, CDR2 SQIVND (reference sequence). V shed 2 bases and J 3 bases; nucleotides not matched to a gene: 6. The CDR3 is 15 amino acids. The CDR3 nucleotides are TGTGCCAGTAGTATACTTCTAGCGGATAAAGAGACCCAGTACTTC. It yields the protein CASSILLADKETQYF.

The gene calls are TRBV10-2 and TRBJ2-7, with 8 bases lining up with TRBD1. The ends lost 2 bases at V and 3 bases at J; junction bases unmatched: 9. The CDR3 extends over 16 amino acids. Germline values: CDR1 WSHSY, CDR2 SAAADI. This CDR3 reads CASSEPRTGSRYEQYF. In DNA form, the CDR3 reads TGCGCCAGCAGTGAGCCCCGGACAGGGAGCCGCTACGAGCAGTACTTC.

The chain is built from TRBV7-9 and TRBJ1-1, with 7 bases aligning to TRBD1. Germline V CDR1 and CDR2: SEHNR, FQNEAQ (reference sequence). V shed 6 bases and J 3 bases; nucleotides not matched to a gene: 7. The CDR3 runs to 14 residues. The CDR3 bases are TGTGCCAGCAGACTAGGACAGGTCCACACTGAAGCTTTCTTT. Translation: CASRLGQVHTEAFF.

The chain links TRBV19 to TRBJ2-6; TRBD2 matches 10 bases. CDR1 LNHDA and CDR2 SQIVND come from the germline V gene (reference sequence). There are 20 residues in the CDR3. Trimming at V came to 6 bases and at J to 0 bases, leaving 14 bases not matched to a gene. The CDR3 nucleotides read TGTGCCAGTAGGACACAGGGTCGACTAGCGGGTGGCTCTGGGGCCAACGTCCTGACTTTC. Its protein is CASRTQGRLAGGSGANVLTF. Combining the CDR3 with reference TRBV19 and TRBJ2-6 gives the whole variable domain DGGITQSPKYLFRKEGQNVTLSCEQNLNHDAMYWYRQDPGQGLRLIYYSQIVNDFQKGDIAEGYSVSREKKESFPLTVTSAQKNPTAFYLCASRTQGRLAGGSGANVLTFGAGSRLTVL.

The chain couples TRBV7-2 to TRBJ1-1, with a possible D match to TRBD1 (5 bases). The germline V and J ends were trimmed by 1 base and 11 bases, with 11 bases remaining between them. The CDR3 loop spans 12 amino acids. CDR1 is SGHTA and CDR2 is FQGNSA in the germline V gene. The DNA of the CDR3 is TGTGCCAGCAGCTTAGTAGCAGGGAAGGCTTTCTTT. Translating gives CASSLVAGKAFF.

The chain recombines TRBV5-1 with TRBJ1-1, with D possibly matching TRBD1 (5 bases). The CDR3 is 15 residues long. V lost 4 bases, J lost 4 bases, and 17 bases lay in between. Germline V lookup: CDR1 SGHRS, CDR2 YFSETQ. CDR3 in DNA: TGCGCCAGCAGCCCGGAACCGGACACTTCCACTGAAGCTTTCTTT. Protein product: CASSPEPDTSTEAFF.

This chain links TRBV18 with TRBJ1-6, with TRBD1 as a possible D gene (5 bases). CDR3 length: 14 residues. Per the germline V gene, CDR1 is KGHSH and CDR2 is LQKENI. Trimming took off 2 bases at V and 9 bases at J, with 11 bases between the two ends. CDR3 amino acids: CASSPEGRGSPLHF. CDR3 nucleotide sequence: TGTGCCAGCTCACCAGAGGGGCGGGGTTCACCCCTCCACTTT.

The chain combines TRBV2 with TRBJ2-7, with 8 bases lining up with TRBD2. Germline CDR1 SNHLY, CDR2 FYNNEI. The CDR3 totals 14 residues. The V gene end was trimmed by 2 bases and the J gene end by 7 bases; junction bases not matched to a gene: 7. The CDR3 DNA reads TGTGCCAGCAGTGAAATCGGGAGGGCGAGGGAGCAGTACTTC. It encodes CASSEIGRAREQYF.

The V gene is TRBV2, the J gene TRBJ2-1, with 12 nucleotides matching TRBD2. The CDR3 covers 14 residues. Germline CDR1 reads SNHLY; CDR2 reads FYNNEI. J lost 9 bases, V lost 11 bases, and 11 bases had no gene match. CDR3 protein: CAGRLAGEGSEQFF. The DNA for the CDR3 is TGTGCCGGACGACTAGCGGGAGAGGGGAGTGAGCAGTTCTTC.

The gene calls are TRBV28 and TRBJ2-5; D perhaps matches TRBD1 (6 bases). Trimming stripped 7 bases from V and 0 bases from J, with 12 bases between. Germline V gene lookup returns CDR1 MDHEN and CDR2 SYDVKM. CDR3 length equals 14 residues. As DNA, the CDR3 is TGTGCCAGCAAAACCCAGGGGAACCAAGAGACCCAGTACTTC. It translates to CASKTQGNQETQYF. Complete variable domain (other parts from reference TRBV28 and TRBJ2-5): DVKVTQSSRYLVKRTGEKVFLECVQDMDHENMFWYRQDPGLGLRLIYFSYDVKMKEKGDIPEGYSVSREKKERFSLILESASTNQTSMYLCASKTQGNQETQYFGPGTRLLVL.

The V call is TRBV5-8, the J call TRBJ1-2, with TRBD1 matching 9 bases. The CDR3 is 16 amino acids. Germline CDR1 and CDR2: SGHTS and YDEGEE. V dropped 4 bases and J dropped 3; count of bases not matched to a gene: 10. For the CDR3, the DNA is TGTGCCAGCAGCCGCCCTTCCCGGACAGGGGACTATGGCTACACCTTC. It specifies CASSRPSRTGDYGYTF.

CDR3 coding DNA: TGTGCCAGCAGCGTAGCGATGAGCGGGAGTCGCAATGAGCAGTTCTTC. This encodes CASSVAMSGSRNEQFF. This chain joins TRBV9 and TRBJ2-1, with 8 bases identical to TRBD2. From germline, CDR1 is SGDLS and CDR2 YYNGEE. V lost 0 bases and J lost 6; bases outside the gene matches: 8. This CDR3 region has 16 residues. The variable domain in full, completed from reference TRBV9 and TRBJ2-1, reads DSGVTQTPKHLITATGQRVTLRCSPRSGDLSVYWYQQSLDQGLQFLIQYYNGEERAKGNILERFSAQQFPDLHSELNLSSLELGDSALYFCASSVAMSGSRNEQFFGPGTRLTVL.

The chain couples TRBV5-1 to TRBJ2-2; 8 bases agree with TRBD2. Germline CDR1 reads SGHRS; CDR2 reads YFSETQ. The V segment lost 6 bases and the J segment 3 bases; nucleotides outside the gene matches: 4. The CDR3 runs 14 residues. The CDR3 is CASTSGYDTGELFF. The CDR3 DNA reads TGCGCCAGCACTAGCGGGTATGACACCGGGGAGCTGTTTTTT.

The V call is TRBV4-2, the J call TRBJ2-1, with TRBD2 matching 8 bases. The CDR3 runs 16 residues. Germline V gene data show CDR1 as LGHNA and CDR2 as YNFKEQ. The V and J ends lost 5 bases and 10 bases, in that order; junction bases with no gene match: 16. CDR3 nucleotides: TGTGCCAGCAGCGCAAGAGGACTAGCCAAAGGAGGGGAGCAGTTCTTC. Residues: CASSARGLAKGGEQFF.

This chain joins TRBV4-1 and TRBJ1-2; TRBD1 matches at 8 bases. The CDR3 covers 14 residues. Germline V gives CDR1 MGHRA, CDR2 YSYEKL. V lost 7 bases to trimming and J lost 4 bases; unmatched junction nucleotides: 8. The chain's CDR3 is CASTPRGLSYGYTF. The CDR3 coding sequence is TGCGCCAGCACCCCCAGGGGGCTGAGCTATGGCTACACCTTC.

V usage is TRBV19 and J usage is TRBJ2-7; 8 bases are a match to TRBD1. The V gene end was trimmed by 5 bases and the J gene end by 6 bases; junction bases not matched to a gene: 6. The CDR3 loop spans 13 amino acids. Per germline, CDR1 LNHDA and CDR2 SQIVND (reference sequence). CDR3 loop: CASSLGTGLEQYF. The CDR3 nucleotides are TGTGCCAGTAGTCTCGGGACAGGACTCGAGCAGTACTTC. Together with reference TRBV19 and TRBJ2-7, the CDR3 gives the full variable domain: DGGITQSPKYLFRKEGQNVTLSCEQNLNHDAMYWYRQDPGQGLRLIYYSQIVNDFQKGDIAEGYSVSREKKESFPLTVTSAQKNPTAFYLCASSLGTGLEQYFGPGTRLTVT.

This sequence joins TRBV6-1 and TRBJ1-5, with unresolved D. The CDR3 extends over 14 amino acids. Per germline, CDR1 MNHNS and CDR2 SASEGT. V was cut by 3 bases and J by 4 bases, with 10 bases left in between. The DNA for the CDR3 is TGTGCCAGCAGTGACTACAGACTAAATCAGCCCCAGCATTTT. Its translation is CASSDYRLNQPQHF.

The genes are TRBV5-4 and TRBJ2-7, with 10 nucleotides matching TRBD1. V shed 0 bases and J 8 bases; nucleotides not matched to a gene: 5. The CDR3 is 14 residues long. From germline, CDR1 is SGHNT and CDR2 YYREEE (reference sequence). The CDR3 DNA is TGTGCCAGCAGCTTGGCCGGGGACAGGGGTAAGCAGTACTTC. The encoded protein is CASSLAGDRGKQYF. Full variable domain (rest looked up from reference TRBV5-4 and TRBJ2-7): ETGVTQSPTHLIKTRGQQVTLRCSSQSGHNTVSWYQQALGQGPQFIFQYYREEENGRGNFPPRFSGLQFPNYSSELNVNALELDDSALYLCASSLAGDRGKQYFGPGTRLTVT.

CDR3 coding DNA: TGTGCCAGCAGCTTCATAGGGGATAGCAATCAGCCCCAGCATTTT. Protein product: CASSFIGDSNQPQHF. The chain has TRBV7-9 and TRBJ1-5; the D gene is possibly TRBD1 (5 bases). Trimming pared 3 bases from V and 0 bases from J, leaving 9 bases between. The germline V gene encodes CDR1 SEHNR and CDR2 FQNEAQ (reference sequence). The CDR3 runs to 15 residues.

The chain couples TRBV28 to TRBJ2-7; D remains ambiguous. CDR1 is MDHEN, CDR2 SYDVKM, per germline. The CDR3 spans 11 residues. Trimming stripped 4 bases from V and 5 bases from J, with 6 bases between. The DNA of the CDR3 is TGTGCCAGCAGTTATGAGGACGAGCAGTACTTC. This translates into CASSYEDEQYF.